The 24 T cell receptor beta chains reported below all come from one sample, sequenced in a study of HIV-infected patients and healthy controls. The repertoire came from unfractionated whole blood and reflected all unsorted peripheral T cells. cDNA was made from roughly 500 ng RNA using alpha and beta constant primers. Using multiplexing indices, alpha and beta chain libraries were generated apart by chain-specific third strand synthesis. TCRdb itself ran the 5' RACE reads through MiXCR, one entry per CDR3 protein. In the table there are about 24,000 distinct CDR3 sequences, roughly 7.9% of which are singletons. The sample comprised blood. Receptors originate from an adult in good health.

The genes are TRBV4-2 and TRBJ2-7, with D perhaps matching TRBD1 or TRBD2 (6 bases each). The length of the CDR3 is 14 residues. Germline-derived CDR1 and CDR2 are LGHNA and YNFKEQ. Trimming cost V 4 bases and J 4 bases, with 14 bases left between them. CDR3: CASSPNLGGYEQYF. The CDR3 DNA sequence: TGTGCCAGCAGCCCAAACCTAGGGGGGTACGAGCAGTACTTC.

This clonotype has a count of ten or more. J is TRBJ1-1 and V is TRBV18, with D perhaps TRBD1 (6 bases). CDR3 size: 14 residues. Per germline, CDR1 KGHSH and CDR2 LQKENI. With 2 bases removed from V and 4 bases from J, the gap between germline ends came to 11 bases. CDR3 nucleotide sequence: TGTGCCAGCTCACCAACCCTAGGGGGCACTGAAGCTTTCTTT. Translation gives CASSPTLGGTEAFF.

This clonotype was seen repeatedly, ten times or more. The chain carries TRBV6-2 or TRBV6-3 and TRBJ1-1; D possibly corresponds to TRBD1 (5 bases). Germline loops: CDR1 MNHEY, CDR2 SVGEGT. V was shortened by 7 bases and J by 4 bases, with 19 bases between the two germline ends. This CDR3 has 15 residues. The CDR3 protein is CASTHPFRESTEAFF. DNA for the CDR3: TGTGCCAGCACCCACCCCTTCAGGGAGAGCACTGAAGCTTTCTTT.

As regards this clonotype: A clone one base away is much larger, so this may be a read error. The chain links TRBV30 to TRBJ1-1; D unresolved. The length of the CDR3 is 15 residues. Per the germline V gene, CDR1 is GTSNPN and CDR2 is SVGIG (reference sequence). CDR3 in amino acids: CAWSVRAGKGPEASF. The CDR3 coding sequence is TGTGCCTGGAGTGTAAGGGCAGGTAAAGGCCCTGAAGCTTCCTTT.

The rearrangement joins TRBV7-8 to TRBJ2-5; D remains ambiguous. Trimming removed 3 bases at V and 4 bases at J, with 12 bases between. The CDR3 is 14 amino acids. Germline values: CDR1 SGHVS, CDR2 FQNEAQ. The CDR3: CASSFQSGRETQYF. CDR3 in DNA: TGTGCCAGCAGCTTTCAGTCAGGTCGAGAGACCCAGTACTTC.

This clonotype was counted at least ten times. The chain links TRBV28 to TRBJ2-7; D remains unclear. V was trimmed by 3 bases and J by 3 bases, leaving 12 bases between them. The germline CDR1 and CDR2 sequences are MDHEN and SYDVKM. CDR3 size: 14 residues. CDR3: CASSFEDAGYEQYF. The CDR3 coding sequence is TGTGCCAGCAGTTTTGAGGATGCAGGCTACGAGCAGTACTTC.

CDR3 sequence reads: CASSTGPEAFF. The CDR3 DNA sequence: TGTGCCAGCAGCACGGGCCCTGAAGCTTTCTTT. The V and J genes are TRBV7-9 and TRBJ1-1; D gene uncertain. This CDR3 region has 11 residues. V lost 5 bases to trimming and J lost 6 bases, with 7 bases between them. CDR1 and CDR2 (germline): SEHNR, FQNEAQ (reference sequence).

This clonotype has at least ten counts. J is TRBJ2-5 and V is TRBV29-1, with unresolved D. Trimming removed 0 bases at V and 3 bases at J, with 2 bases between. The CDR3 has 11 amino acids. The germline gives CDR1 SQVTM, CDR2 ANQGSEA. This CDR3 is CSVEEKETQYF. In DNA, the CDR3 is TGCAGCGTTGAAGAAAAAGAGACCCAGTACTTC.

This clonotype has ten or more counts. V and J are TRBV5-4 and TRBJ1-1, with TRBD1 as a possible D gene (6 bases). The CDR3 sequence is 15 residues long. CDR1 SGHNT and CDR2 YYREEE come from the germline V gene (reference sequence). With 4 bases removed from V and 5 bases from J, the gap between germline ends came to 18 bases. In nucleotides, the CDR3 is TGTGCCAGCAGCCCGCCCACACGTAGGGGGACTGAAGCTTTCTTT. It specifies CASSPPTRRGTEAFF. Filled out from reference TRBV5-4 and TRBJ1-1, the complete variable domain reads ETGVTQSPTHLIKTRGQQVTLRCSSQSGHNTVSWYQQALGQGPQFIFQYYREEENGRGNFPPRFSGLQFPNYSSELNVNALELDDSALYLCASSPPTRRGTEAFFGQGTRLTVV.

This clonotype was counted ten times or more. This CDR3 reads CASSMTGMYGYTF. As DNA, the CDR3 is TGTGCCAGCAGTATGACAGGGATGTATGGCTACACCTTC. V and J are TRBV12-3 or TRBV12-4 and TRBJ1-2; 7 bases fit TRBD1. This CDR3 comprises 13 residues. The trim removed 5 bases at V and 5 bases at J, leaving 5 bases unmatched.

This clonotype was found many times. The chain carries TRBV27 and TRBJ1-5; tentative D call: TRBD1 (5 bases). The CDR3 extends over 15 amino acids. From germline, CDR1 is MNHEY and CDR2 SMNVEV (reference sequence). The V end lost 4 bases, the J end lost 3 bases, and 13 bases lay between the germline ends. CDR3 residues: CASSSRGRVNQPQHF. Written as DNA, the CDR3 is TGTGCCAGCAGTTCCCGGGGGAGGGTCAATCAGCCCCAGCATTTT.

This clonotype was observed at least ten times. In DNA, the CDR3 is TGTGCCTGGAGTGTACTGAGGAACATTCAGTACTTC. This encodes CAWSVLRNIQYF. The rearrangement uses TRBV30 and TRBJ2-4; D not certain. Deletions cut 0 bases from V and 7 bases from J, with 7 bases between. Germline V CDR1 and CDR2: GTSNPN, SVGIG (reference sequence). The CDR3 contains 12 residues.

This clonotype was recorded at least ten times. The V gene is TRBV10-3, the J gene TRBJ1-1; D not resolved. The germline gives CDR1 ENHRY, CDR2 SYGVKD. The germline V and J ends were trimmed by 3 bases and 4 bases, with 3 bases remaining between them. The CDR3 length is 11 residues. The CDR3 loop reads CAISEATEAFF. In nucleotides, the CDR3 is TGTGCCATCAGTGAAGCCACTGAAGCTTTCTTT.

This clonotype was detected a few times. The CDR3, as DNA: TGTGCCAGTAGGTCCATCTCAGGGGACAATCAGCCCCAGCATTTT. It is translated as CASRSISGDNQPQHF. V usage is TRBV19 and J usage is TRBJ1-5, with D perhaps TRBD1 (6 bases). V was pared by 6 bases and J by 3 bases, with 15 bases between. This CDR3 has 15 residues. CDR1 LNHDA and CDR2 SQIVND come from the germline V gene (reference sequence).

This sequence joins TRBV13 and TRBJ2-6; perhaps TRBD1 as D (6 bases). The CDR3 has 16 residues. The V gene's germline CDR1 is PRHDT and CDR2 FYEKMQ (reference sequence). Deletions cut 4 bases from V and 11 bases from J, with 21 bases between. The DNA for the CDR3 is TGTGCCAGCAGCTCAGGCCGGGACAACCTTCCGGACGTCCTGACTTTC. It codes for CASSSGRDNLPDVLTF.

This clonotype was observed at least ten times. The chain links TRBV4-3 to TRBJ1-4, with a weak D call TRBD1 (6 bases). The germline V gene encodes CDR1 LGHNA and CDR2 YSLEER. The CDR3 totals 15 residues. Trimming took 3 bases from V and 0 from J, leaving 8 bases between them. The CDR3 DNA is TGCGCCAGCAGCCAGACAGGAGCAACTAATGAAAAACTGTTTTTT. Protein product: CASSQTGATNEKLFF.

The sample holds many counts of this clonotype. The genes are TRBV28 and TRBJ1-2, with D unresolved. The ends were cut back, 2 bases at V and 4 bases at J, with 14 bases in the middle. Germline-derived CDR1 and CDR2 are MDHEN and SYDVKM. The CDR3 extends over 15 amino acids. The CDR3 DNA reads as TGTGCCAGCAGTTTAGGGCAGGCCGTGGGCTATGGCTACACCTTC. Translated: CASSLGQAVGYGYTF.

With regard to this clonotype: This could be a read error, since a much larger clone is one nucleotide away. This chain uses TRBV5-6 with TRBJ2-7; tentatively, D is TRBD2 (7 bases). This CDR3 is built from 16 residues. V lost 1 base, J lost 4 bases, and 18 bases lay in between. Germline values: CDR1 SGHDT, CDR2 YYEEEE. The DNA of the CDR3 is TGTGCCAGCAGCTTGTCAATCGGGGGGCCATGGTACGAGCAGTACTTC. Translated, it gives CASSLSIGGPWYEQYF.

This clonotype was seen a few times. CDR3 amino acids: CASSQDTTATEAFF. The CDR3 DNA follows: TGCGCCAGCAGCCAAGATACGACGGCCACTGAAGCTTTCTTT. V gene TRBV4-3 combines with J gene TRBJ1-1; no definite D call. The V gene's germline CDR1 is LGHNA and CDR2 YSLEER. The CDR3 is made up of 14 amino acids. The germline V and J ends were trimmed by 0 bases and 4 bases, with 9 bases remaining between them.

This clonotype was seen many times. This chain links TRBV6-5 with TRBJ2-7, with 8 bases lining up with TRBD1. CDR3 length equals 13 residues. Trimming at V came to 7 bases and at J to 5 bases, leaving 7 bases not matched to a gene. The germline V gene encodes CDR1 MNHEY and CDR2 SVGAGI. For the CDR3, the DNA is TGTGCCAGCAAGGTACCAGGGGGCGACGAGCAGTACTTC. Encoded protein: CASKVPGGDEQYF.

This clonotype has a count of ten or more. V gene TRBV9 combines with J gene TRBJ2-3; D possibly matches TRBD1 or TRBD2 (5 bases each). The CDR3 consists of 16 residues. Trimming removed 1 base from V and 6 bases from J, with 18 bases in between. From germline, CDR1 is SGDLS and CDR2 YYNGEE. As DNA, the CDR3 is TGTGCCAGCAGCGTAAGCCGGGACGGAGGCTCGGATACGCAGTATTTT. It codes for CASSVSRDGGSDTQYF.

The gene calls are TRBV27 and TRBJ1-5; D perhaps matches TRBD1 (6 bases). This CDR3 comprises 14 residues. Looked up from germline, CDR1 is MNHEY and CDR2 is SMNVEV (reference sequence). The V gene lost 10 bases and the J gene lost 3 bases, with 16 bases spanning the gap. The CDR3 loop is CAIRAGGPNQPQHF. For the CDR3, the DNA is TGTGCCATAAGGGCGGGGGGCCCCAATCAGCCCCAGCATTTT.

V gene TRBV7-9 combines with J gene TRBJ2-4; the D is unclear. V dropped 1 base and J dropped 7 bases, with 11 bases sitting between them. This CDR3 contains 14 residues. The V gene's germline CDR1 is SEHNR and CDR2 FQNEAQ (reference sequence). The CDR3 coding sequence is TGTGCCAGCAGCTTAGAAGCCGCCCGGAACATTCAGTACTTC. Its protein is CASSLEAARNIQYF.

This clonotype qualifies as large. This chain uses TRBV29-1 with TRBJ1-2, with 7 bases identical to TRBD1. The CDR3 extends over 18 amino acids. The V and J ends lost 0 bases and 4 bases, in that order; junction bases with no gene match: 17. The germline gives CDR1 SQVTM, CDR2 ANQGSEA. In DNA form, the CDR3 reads TGCAGCGTTGAAGATAGGGGCCGGACAGGTTCTGGCTTCTATGGCTACACCTTC. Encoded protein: CSVEDRGRTGSGFYGYTF.